The 27 T cell receptor beta chains below all came from one sample that was sequenced in a study of blood T cell repertoires in COVID-19. Assay: immunoSEQ multiplex PCR; the TCRdb copy retains only in-frame clones and omits some. The repertoire holds more than 100,000 clones, roughly 87% seen once, with around 9.9% in the top ten. The sample comprised peripheral blood. The receptors shown here come from a man older than 75 with acute or convalescent COVID-19.

CDR3 region: CASSAGIAKNIQYF. Here the CDR3 DNA reads TGTGCCAGCAGTGCAGGGATAGCCAAAAACATTCAGTACTTC. V is TRBV6-2 or TRBV6-3 and J is TRBJ2-4; D perhaps matches TRBD1 (5 bases). Per the germline V gene, CDR1 is MNHEY and CDR2 is SVGEGT. The ends were cut back, 5 bases at V and 0 bases at J, with 8 bases in the middle. The CDR3 sequence is 14 residues long.

V gene TRBV19 combines with J gene TRBJ1-1; possible D gene TRBD1, 6 bases. In germline, CDR1 is LNHDA, CDR2 SQIVND (reference sequence). The CDR3 has 13 residues. The V end lost 0 bases, the J end lost 11 bases, and 13 bases lay between the germline ends. CDR3 region: CASSIDQGKQAFF. Written as DNA, the CDR3 is TGTGCCAGTAGTATAGATCAGGGGAAGCAGGCTTTCTTT. Combining the CDR3 with reference TRBV19 and TRBJ1-1 gives the whole variable domain DGGITQSPKYLFRKEGQNVTLSCEQNLNHDAMYWYRQDPGQGLRLIYYSQIVNDFQKGDIAEGYSVSREKKESFPLTVTSAQKNPTAFYLCASSIDQGKQAFFGQGTRLTVV.

The V gene is TRBV5-1, the J gene TRBJ1-5, with D maybe TRBD1 (5 bases). The V and J ends lost 7 bases and 9 bases respectively, with 17 bases between them. CDR3 length: 13 amino acids. Germline loops: CDR1 SGHRS, CDR2 YFSETQ. The CDR3 region is CASGRDGGTPQHF. CDR3 nucleotide sequence: TGCGCCAGCGGCCGGGACGGGGGAACGCCCCAGCATTTT. The variable domain in full, with the rest retrieved from reference TRBV5-1 and TRBJ1-5, is KAGVTQTPRYLIKTRGQQVTLSCSPISGHRSVSWYQQTPGQGLQFLFEYFSETQRNKGNFPGRFSGRQFSNSRSEMNVSTLELGDSALYLCASGRDGGTPQHFGDGTRLSIL.

The chain is built from TRBV5-5 and TRBJ2-7; 11 nucleotides align to TRBD2. The CDR3 totals 14 residues. Germline V gene data show CDR1 as SGHKS and CDR2 as YYEKEE (reference sequence). Trimming at V came to 1 base and at J to 6 bases, leaving 3 bases not matched to a gene. Here the CDR3 DNA reads TGTGCCAGCAGCTTGATTGGGACTAGCGGCGAGCAGTACTTC. Encoded protein: CASSLIGTSGEQYF.

This clone was seen a single time. The chain recombines TRBV19 with TRBJ1-4; D might be TRBD1 (5 bases). This CDR3 has 14 residues. CDR1 LNHDA and CDR2 SQIVND come from the germline V gene (reference sequence). V was shortened by 3 bases and J by 6 bases, with 11 bases between the two germline ends. Here the CDR3 reads CASSIGGGDEKLFF. Here the CDR3 DNA reads TGTGCCAGTAGTATTGGGGGGGGTGATGAAAAACTGTTTTTT.

The chain combines TRBV7-2 with TRBJ2-1; possibly TRBD2 for D (5 bases). V gave up 2 bases and J gave up 5 bases, with 13 bases separating them. CDR3 length: 15 amino acids. Germline V gene sequence: CDR1 SGHTA, CDR2 FQGNSA. CDR3 bases: TGTGCCAGCAGCTTACTGCCAGCTAGCCACAATGAGCAGTTCTTC. The encoded protein is CASSLLPASHNEQFF.

This rearrangement joins TRBV18 to TRBJ2-1; no definite D call. Between the trimmed V and J ends, which lost 1 base and 8 bases, there was a span of 15 bases. CDR1 KGHSH and CDR2 LQKENI come from the germline V gene. The CDR3 extends over 15 amino acids. The CDR3 DNA sequence: TGTGCCAGCTCACCACAGAACCAGCGTCGGGATGAGCAGTTCTTC. As protein: CASSPQNQRRDEQFF.

V usage is TRBV3-1 (or the pseudogene TRBV3-2) and J usage is TRBJ1-2; D is possibly TRBD1 (5 bases). V lost 4 bases and J lost 1, with 13 bases in between. The length of the CDR3 is 15 residues. Germline CDR1 and CDR2: LGHDT and YNNKEL (reference sequence). The CDR3 region has the DNA TGTGCCAGCAGCCCCCGAGACAGCATTAACTATGGCTACACCTTC. This translates into CASSPRDSINYGYTF.

This clone was detected once. The V call is TRBV19, the J call TRBJ2-3; 8 bases align to TRBD1. The CDR3 totals 15 residues. V lost 5 bases, J lost 1 base, and 5 bases stayed unmatched. CDR1 is LNHDA, CDR2 SQIVND, per germline (reference sequence). The CDR3, as DNA: TGTGCCAGTAGTCCAGGACAGGGAGGCACAGATACGCAGTATTTT. Encoded protein: CASSPGQGGTDTQYF.

The chain has TRBV28 and TRBJ1-5, with a weak D call TRBD1 (6 bases). V was pared by 3 bases and J by 0 bases, with 15 bases between. The CDR3 runs to 17 residues. The germline V gene encodes CDR1 MDHEN and CDR2 SYDVKM. The CDR3 bases are TGTGCCAGCAGTTTCCCTCCTACAGGGTATAGCAATCAGCCCCAGCATTTT. This translates into CASSFPPTGYSNQPQHF.

The chain combines TRBV7-9 with TRBJ2-5; possibly TRBD2 for D (6 bases). The CDR3 consists of 13 residues. Between the trimmed V and J ends, which lost 6 bases and 1 base, there was a span of 9 bases. CDR1 SEHNR and CDR2 FQNEAQ come from the germline V gene (reference sequence). This CDR3 reads CASRRGIQETQYF. CDR3 coding DNA: TGTGCCAGCAGACGCGGGATCCAAGAGACCCAGTACTTC.

This clone has a handful of counts. The V call is TRBV28, the J call TRBJ2-2, with D possibly TRBD1 on 5 matching bases. Trimming stripped 6 bases from V and 0 bases from J, with 14 bases between. The CDR3 covers 16 residues. Looked up from germline, CDR1 is MDHEN and CDR2 is SYDVKM. DNA for the CDR3: TGTGCCAGCAGCCCTACAGGCGTAGCGAACACCGGGGAGCTGTTTTTT. It is translated as CASSPTGVANTGELFF.

The sample holds a few counts of this clone. V gene TRBV5-1 combines with J gene TRBJ1-1; 7 bases agree with TRBD1. Trimming at V came to 5 bases and at J to 1 base, leaving 8 bases not matched to a gene. The germline CDR1 and CDR2 sequences are SGHRS and YFSETQ. This CDR3 region has 15 residues. CDR3 in amino acids: CASRYLAGGNTEAFF. Here the CDR3 DNA reads TGCGCCAGCAGGTACTTGGCAGGGGGGAACACTGAAGCTTTCTTT.

The gene calls are TRBV6-1 and TRBJ1-2, with 7 positions matching TRBD1. The CDR3 sequence is 15 residues long. With V trimmed by 1 base and J by 4 bases, 6 bases remained unmatched. The germline V gene encodes CDR1 MNHNS and CDR2 SASEGT. CDR3: CASSEDSGGIYGYTF. In DNA, the CDR3 is TGTGCCAGCAGTGAAGATTCAGGGGGTATCTATGGCTACACCTTC.

This chain links TRBV9 with TRBJ1-2; 9 bases match TRBD1. CDR3 length: 15 residues. With V trimmed by 0 bases and J by 7 bases, 7 bases remained unmatched. The germline gives CDR1 SGDLS, CDR2 YYNGEE. The CDR3 DNA follows: TGTGCCAGCAGCGTAGGGAGGGGACAGGGATCTGGCTACACCTTC. It encodes CASSVGRGQGSGYTF.

As DNA, the CDR3 is TGTGCCAGCTCACCACAGGGGGCGGGTAACAATCAGCCCCAGCATTTT. It translates to CASSPQGAGNNQPQHF. The rearrangement links TRBV18 to TRBJ1-5; 7 bases line up with TRBD1. Germline trimming cut 1 base from V and 3 bases from J; bases unmatched to any gene: 6. The CDR3 consists of 16 residues. Germline CDR1 reads KGHSH; CDR2 reads LQKENI.

V gene TRBV5-1 combines with J gene TRBJ1-1; 8 bases agree with TRBD1. CDR1 and CDR2 from the germline V gene are SGHRS and YFSETQ. V gave up 4 bases and J gave up 3 bases; unmatched junction bases: 8. The CDR3 consists of 15 residues. The CDR3 loop reads CASSIPQGVDTEAFF. CDR3 nucleotides: TGCGCCAGCAGCATTCCACAGGGGGTGGACACTGAAGCTTTCTTT.

V usage is TRBV4-2 and J usage is TRBJ2-1; 9 bases line up with TRBD2. In germline, CDR1 is LGHNA, CDR2 YNFKEQ. CDR3 length: 17 residues. V lost 1 base to trimming and J lost 6 bases; unmatched junction nucleotides: 10. This CDR3 reads CASSQVEIAGAGNEQFF. CDR3 coding DNA: TGTGCCAGCAGCCAAGTAGAAATAGCGGGAGCTGGCAATGAGCAGTTCTTC.

This clone was detected once. This chain connects TRBV5-4 to TRBJ2-7, with 7 bases that match TRBD1. With 3 bases clipped from V and 0 bases from J, the junction kept 3 bases outside the gene matches. The CDR3 spans 14 residues. The germline V gene has CDR1 SGHNT and CDR2 YYREEE (reference sequence). The CDR3 bases are TGTGCCAGCAGCTCCCGGGACAGCTCCTACGAGCAGTACTTC. Its protein is CASSSRDSSYEQYF.

V usage is TRBV5-1 and J usage is TRBJ2-1; TRBD1 matches 8 bases. CDR3 length: 18 amino acids. Trimming took 0 bases from V and 0 from J; bases not matched to a gene: 8. Germline assignment: CDR1 SGHRS and CDR2 YFSETQ. The CDR3 region is CASSLDPTQGVSYNEQFF. Written as DNA, the CDR3 is TGCGCCAGCAGCTTGGATCCTACACAGGGGGTCTCCTACAATGAGCAGTTCTTC.

CDR3 loop: CAISETGTGSSYNSPLHF. The DNA for the CDR3 is TGTGCCATCAGCGAGACCGGGACAGGGAGCTCCTATAATTCACCCCTCCACTTT. The chain carries TRBV10-3 and TRBJ1-6, with 9 bases identical to TRBD1. Germline V gene data show CDR1 as ENHRY and CDR2 as SYGVKD. V was clipped by 6 bases and J by 0 bases; unmatched bases: 9. CDR3 length: 18 amino acids.

The J gene is TRBJ1-3, the V gene TRBV11-2, with TRBD1 matching over 7 bases. Germline assignment: CDR1 SGHAT and CDR2 FQNNGV. The ends lost 4 bases at V and 9 bases at J; junction bases unmatched: 12. The CDR3 is made up of 15 amino acids. The CDR3 nucleotides read TGTGCCAGCAGCTCAGCCGGGACAGTTATCGGCACCATATATTTT. Amino acids: CASSSAGTVIGTIYF.

This sequence joins TRBV10-3 and TRBJ2-7; possibly TRBD1 for D (6 bases). The CDR3 has 15 residues. Trimming stripped 3 bases from V and 4 bases from J, with 16 bases between. In germline, CDR1 is ENHRY, CDR2 SYGVKD. For the CDR3, the DNA is TGTGCCATCAGTGATCCTACGGTTAGGGGGTACGAGCAGTACTTC. It encodes CAISDPTVRGYEQYF.

The chain is built from TRBV27 and TRBJ2-6; perhaps TRBD1 as D (5 bases). This CDR3 is 17 amino acids long. V shed 7 bases and J shed 2 bases, with 18 bases lying between them. The V gene's germline CDR1 is MNHEY and CDR2 SMNVEV (reference sequence). Here the CDR3 DNA reads TGTGCCAGCACGAAGGAAATCAGGGTGCCTGGGGCCAACGTCCTGACTTTC. Its protein is CASTKEIRVPGANVLTF.

This chain uses TRBV7-6 with TRBJ2-5; D might be TRBD1 (5 bases). The CDR3 length is 15 residues. V was pared by 0 bases and J by 0 bases, with 8 bases between. Germline CDR1 reads SGHVS; CDR2 reads FNYEAQ. In DNA, the CDR3 is TGTGCCAGCAGCTTAGCTTGGGGCTACCAAGAGACCCAGTACTTC. Its translation: CASSLAWGYQETQYF.

As DNA, the CDR3 is TGTGCCAGTAGTATGAATGCAGGGGGCAATAATCAGCCCCAGCATTTT. This codes for CASSMNAGGNNQPQHF. This chain connects TRBV19 to TRBJ1-5, with TRBD1 matching 8 bases. The germline V gene has CDR1 LNHDA and CDR2 SQIVND (reference sequence). The V segment lost 3 bases and the J segment 4 bases; nucleotides outside the gene matches: 8. CDR3 length: 16 residues.

This clone came up once. CDR3 sequence: CASSQGRSISGSSYNEQFF. The CDR3 DNA reads TGTGCCAGCAGCCAAGGTCGAAGTATTAGCGGGAGCTCCTACAATGAGCAGTTCTTC. The chain joins TRBV3-1 (or the pseudogene TRBV3-2) to TRBJ2-1, with 9 positions matching TRBD2. Germline V gene data show CDR1 as LGHDT and CDR2 as YNNKEL (reference sequence). The length of the CDR3 is 19 residues. V was pared by 1 base and J by 0 bases, with 10 bases of the junction left unmatched.